Sequencing of this T cell receptor beta chain was carried out in a study of early T cells in non-severe SARS-CoV-2 infection. As for the study in general: The study sequenced bulk RNA from unsorted whole blood, with chains unpaired.

This clonotype turned up a few times. In germline, CDR1 is SQVTM, CDR2 ANQGSEA. This CDR3 has 14 residues. V lost 7 bases and J lost 2; bases outside the gene matches: 3. Individual cDNA molecules carried attached unique molecular identifiers. TCRdb re-analysed the 5' RACE reads in MiXCR, keeping a single row per CDR3 protein. This table holds around 82,000 distinct CDR3 sequences, 11% found once. Sequenced sample: whole blood. The chain is built from TRBV29-1 and TRBJ2-6; 9 bases map to TRBD1. This receptor was obtained from an adult who was a healthcare worker with PCR-confirmed SARS-CoV-2 infection or an uninfected control (not recorded which). The CDR3 region has the DNA TGCAGCGGGGGGACAGGGACTGGGGCCAACGTCCTGACTTTC. It codes for CSGGTGTGANVLTF.